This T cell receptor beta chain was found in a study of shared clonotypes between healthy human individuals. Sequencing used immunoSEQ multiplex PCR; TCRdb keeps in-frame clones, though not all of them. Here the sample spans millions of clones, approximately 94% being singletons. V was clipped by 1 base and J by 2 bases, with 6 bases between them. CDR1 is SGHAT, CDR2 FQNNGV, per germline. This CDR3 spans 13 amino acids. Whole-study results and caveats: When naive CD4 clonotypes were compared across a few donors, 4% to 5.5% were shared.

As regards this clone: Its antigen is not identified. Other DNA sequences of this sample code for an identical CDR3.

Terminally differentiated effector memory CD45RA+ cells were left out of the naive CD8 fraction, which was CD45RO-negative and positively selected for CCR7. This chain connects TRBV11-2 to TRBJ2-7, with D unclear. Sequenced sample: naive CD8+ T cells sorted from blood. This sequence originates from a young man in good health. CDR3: CASSLGLTYEQYF. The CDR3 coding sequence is TGTGCCAGCAGCTTAGGACTGACCTACGAGCAGTACTTC.